This TCR beta chain was retrieved from a study of T cell changes during pregnancy in multiple sclerosis. Sequenced by immunoSEQ multiplex PCR; TCRdb stores in-frame clones only, minus some. The table lists approximately 49,000 clones, 80% to 90% of them singletons. The TCR sequence derives from a female donor with multiple sclerosis, enrolled in a pregnancy study. The sample consisted of CD4+ T cells from peripheral blood mononuclear cells, taken in the second trimester of pregnancy.

The CDR3 here is CASSLASGITDTQYF. The CDR3 nucleotides read TGTGCCAGCAGCTTGGCTAGCGGGATCACAGATACGCAGTATTTT. The rearrangement links TRBV5-4 to TRBJ2-3; 9 positions agree with TRBD2. V shed 0 bases, J shed 2 bases, and the junction held 1 base outside the gene matches. The CDR3 consists of 15 residues. Germline CDR1 and CDR2: SGHNT and YYREEE (reference sequence).